This TCR beta chain was retrieved from a study of metastatic and nonmetastatic thyroid tumors. Authors' processing steps: The study took CDR3 differences across clinicopathological groups and made a distant-metastasis classifier for papillary thyroid cancer from them. TCRdb reprocessed the PCR reads using MiXCR. The V and J calls come from TCRdb's annotation, not from the publication. This table has about 21,000 clones, approximately 29% appearing once. All patients reached thyroid surgery having received no treatment beforehand. V shed 5 bases and J 6 bases; nucleotides not matched to a gene: 16. The germline gives CDR1 ENHRY, CDR2 SYGVKD. This CDR3 contains 18 residues.

The sample was blood. This chain links TRBV10-3 with TRBJ2-1, with TRBD1 matching 10 bases. The receptor comes from a female donor with papillary thyroid cancer or a benign thyroid nodule (not recorded which). Some clones in this sample may be carry-over from other donors' samples. CDR3 amino acids: CAISWTGGGGAATNEQFF. In DNA form, the CDR3 reads TGTGCCATCAGTTGGACAGGGGGGGGCGGGGCGGCCACCAATGAGCAGTTCTTC.